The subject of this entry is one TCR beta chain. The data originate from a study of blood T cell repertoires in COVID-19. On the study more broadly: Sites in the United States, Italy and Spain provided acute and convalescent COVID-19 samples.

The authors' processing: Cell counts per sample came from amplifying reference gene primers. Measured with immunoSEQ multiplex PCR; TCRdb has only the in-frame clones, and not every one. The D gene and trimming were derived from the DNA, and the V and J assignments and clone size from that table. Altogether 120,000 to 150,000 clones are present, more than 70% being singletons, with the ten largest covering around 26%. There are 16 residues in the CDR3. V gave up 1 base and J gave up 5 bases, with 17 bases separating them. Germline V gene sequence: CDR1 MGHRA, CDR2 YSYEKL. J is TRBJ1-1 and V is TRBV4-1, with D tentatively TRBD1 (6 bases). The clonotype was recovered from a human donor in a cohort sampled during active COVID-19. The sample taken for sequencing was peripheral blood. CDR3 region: CASSQGKGRGRTEAFF. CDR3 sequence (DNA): TGCGCCAGCAGCCAAGGTAAGGGCAGGGGAAGGACTGAAGCTTTCTTT.